This TCR beta chain was identified during a study of graft-versus-host responses after intestinal transplantation. On the study more broadly: Isolated intestinal, liver-intestinal, or multivisceral transplants were what recipients had. All of the recipients had induction that used anti-thymocyte globulin, then tacrolimus and steroids for two to four years. Study-wide results and limits: Patients with graft-donor T cell macrochimerism had high graft-versus-host to host-versus-graft clonal ratios in allografts. Ileal or blood samples showed some GvH clones first, and such clones were also found in recipient marrow.

The CDR3 consists of 14 residues. CDR1 is SNHLY, CDR2 FYNNEI, per germline. The germline V and J ends were trimmed by 7 bases and 0 bases, with 11 bases remaining between them. Using immunoSEQ multiplex PCR, the repertoire was profiled, and TCRdb retains in-frame clones only, with some absent. The sample contains about 96,000 clones, 92% of which appear only once. As regards this clone: Its antigen remains unidentified.

Sequencing was performed on unstimulated CD4+ T cells sorted from spleen or lymph node cells, taken before intestinal transplant. The chain carries TRBV2 and TRBJ2-3; D is possibly TRBD1 (5 bases). The clonotype was recovered from a human donor who received an intestinal transplant. The CDR3 DNA reads TGTGCCAGCACCGAGCAGGGAAGCACAGATACGCAGTATTTT. Its translation is CASTEQGSTDTQYF.